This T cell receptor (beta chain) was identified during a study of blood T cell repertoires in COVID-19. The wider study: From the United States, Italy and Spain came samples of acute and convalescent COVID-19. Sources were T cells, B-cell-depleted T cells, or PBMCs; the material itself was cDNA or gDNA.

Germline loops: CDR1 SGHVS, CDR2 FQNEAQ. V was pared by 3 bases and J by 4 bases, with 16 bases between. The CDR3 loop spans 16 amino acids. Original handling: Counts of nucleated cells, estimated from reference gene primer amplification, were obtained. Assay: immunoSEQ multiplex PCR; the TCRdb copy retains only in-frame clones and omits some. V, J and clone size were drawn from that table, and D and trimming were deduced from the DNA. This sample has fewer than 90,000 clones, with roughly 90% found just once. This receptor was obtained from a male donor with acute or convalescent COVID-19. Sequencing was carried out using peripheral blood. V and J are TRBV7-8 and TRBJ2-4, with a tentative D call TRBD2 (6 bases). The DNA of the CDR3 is TGTGCCAGCAGCTTCCAAGGGCGGGACGGAAAAAACATTCAGTACTTC. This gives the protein CASSFQGRDGKNIQYF.